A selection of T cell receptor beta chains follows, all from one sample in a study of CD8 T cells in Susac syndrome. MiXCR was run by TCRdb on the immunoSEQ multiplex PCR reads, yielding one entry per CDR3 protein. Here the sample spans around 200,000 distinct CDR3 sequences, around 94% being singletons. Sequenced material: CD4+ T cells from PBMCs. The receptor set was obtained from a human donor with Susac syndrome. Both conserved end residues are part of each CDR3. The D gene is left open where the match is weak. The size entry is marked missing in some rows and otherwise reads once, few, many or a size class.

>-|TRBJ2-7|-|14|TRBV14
CASSQEGFSREQYF
TGTGCCAGCAGCCAAGAAGGGTTCTCCCGCGAGCAGTACTTC
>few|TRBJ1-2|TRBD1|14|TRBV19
CASSRGQGSYGYTF
TGTGCCAGTAGTAGAGGACAGGGGAGCTATGGCTACACCTTC
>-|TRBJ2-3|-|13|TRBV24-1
CATSDSGADTQYF
TGTGCCACCAGTGATTCGGGGGCAGATACGCAGTATTTT
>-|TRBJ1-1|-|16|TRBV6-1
CASSPWDDGNYGEAFF
TGTGCCAGCAGTCCCTGGGACGACGGTAACTACGGTGAAGCTTTCTTT
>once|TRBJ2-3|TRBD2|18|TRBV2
CASSDRRTSGSSGDTQYF
TGTGCCAGCAGCGACAGAAGGACTAGCGGGAGTAGTGGCGATACGCAGTATTTT
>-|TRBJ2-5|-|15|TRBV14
CASSHTGTRQETQYF
TGTGCCAGCAGCCATACGGGGACACGCCAAGAGACCCAGTACTTC
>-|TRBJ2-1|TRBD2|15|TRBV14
CASSQLAGEGGEQFF
TGTGCCAGCAGCCAACTAGCGGGAGAAGGAGGTGAGCAGTTCTTC
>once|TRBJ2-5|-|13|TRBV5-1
CASSLHSQETQYF
TGCGCCAGCAGCTTGCACTCCCAAGAGACCCAGTACTTC
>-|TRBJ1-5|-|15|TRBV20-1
CSAREFGRGHQPQHF
TGCAGTGCTAGAGAATTCGGCAGGGGACATCAGCCCCAGCATTTT
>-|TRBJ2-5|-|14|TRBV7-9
CASSLARRKETQYF
TGTGCCAGCAGCTTAGCGAGAAGGAAAGAGACCCAGTACTTC
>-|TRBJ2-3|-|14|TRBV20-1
CSATDELASDTQYF
TGCAGTGCCACCGACGAGCTAGCCTCTGATACGCAGTATTTT
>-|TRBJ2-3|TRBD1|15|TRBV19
CASSQTGASTDTQYF
TGTGCCAGTAGCCAGACAGGGGCTAGCACAGATACGCAGTATTTT
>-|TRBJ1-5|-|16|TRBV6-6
CASSYYGTGVNQPQHF
TGTGCCAGCAGTTACTATGGGACGGGGGTTAATCAGCCCCAGCATTTT
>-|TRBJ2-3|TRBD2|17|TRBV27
CASSSHSGRGRTDTQYF
TGTGCCAGCAGTTCTCATAGCGGGAGGGGACGCACAGATACGCAGTATTTT
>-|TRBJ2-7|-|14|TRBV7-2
CASSLERGRSEQYF
TGTGCCAGCAGCTTAGAGAGGGGTCGGTCTGAGCAGTACTTC
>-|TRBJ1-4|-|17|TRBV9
CASSVLGGTAGDEKLFF
TGTGCCAGCAGCGTACTCGGCGGCACAGCCGGAGATGAAAAACTGTTTTTT
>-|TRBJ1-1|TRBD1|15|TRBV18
CASSTTGDPNTEAFF
TGTGCCAGCTCAACAACAGGGGATCCAAACACTGAAGCTTTCTTT
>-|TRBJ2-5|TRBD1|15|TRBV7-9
CASSWAGQGAETQYF
TGTGCCAGCAGCTGGGCGGGACAGGGGGCAGAGACCCAGTACTTC
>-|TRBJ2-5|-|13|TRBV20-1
CSASDRHQETQYF
TGCAGTGCTAGCGACAGGCACCAAGAGACCCAGTACTTC
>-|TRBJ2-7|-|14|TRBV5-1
CASSFGTGTYEQYF
TGCGCCAGCAGCTTTGGGACCGGTACCTACGAGCAGTACTTC
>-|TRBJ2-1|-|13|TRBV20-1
CSARIGLGLEQFF
TGCAGTGCTAGAATTGGGCTGGGCCTTGAGCAGTTCTTC
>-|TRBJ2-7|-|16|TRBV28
CASSSPEAGSSYEQYF
TGTGCCAGCAGTTCCCCAGAAGCGGGCAGCTCCTACGAGCAGTACTTC
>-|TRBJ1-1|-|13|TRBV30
CAWSNSMNTEAFF
TGTGCCTGGAGTAACAGTATGAACACTGAAGCTTTCTTT
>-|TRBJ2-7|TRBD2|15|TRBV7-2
CASSFGTGGIYEQYF
TGTGCCAGCAGCTTCGGGACGGGGGGGATCTACGAGCAGTACTTC
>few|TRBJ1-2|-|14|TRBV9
CASSPRTAQGGYTF
TGTGCCAGCAGCCCAAGGACGGCACAGGGAGGCTACACCTTC
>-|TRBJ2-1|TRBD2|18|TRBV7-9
CASSSKTSGGTAYNEQFF
TGTGCCAGCAGCTCGAAGACTAGCGGGGGGACAGCCTACAATGAGCAGTTCTTC
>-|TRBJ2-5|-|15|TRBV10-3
CAISESKGSQETQYF
TGTGCCATCAGTGAGTCGAAGGGCAGCCAAGAGACCCAGTACTTC
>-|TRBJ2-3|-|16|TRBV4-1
CASSQEMVTPADTQYF
TGCGCCAGCAGCCAAGAAATGGTGACGCCGGCGGATACGCAGTATTTT
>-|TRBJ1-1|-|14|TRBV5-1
CASSLATQNTEAFF
TGCGCCAGCAGCTTGGCGACACAGAACACTGAAGCTTTCTTT
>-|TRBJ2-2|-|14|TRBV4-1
CASSQPREAGELFF
TGCGCCAGCAGCCAACCCAGGGAGGCCGGGGAGCTGTTTTTT
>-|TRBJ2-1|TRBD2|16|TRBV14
CASSPQRDSTYNEQFF
TGTGCCAGCAGCCCCCAGCGGGATTCAACCTACAATGAGCAGTTCTTC
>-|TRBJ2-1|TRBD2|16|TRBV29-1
CSVEEYRTSGTHEQFF
TGCAGCGTTGAAGAATATAGGACTAGCGGGACCCATGAGCAGTTCTTC
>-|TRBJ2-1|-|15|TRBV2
CASSGRQEPYNEQFF
TGTGCCAGCAGTGGGAGACAGGAGCCCTACAATGAGCAGTTCTTC
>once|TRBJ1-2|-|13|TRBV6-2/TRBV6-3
CASSYGGFDGYTF
TGTGCCAGCAGTTACGGGGGTTTTGATGGCTACACCTTC
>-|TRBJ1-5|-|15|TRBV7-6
CASSGRQGRGQPQHF
TGTGCCAGCAGCGGACGGCAGGGGAGAGGACAGCCCCAGCATTTT
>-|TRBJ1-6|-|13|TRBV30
CAWSDNTGSPLHF
TGTGCCTGGAGTGACAACACGGGATCACCCCTCCACTTT
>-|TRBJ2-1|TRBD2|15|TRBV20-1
CSAPHRGSSYNEQFF
TGCAGTGCTCCCCACCGCGGGAGCTCCTACAATGAGCAGTTCTTC
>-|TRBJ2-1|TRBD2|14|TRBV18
CASSPGLAGGDQFF
TGTGCCAGCTCACCGGGACTAGCGGGAGGGGATCAGTTCTTC
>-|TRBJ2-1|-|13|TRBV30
CAWSVRSYNEQFF
TGTGCCTGGAGTGTACGCTCTTACAATGAGCAGTTCTTC
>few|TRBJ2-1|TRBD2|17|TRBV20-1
CSARPLLADLSYNEQFF
TGCAGTGCGAGACCACTTCTAGCGGACCTCTCCTACAATGAGCAGTTCTTC
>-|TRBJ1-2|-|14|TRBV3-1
CASSQDSRSGGYTF
TGTGCCAGCAGCCAAGATTCCCGATCAGGTGGCTACACCTTC
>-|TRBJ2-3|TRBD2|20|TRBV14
CASSQEMTRGRREGTDTQYF
TGTGCCAGCAGCCAAGAAATGACGCGCGGGAGACGGGAGGGCACAGATACGCAGTATTTT
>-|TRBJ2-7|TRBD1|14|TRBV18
CASSEQGPPYEQYF
TGTGCCAGCTCAGAACAGGGGCCGCCCTACGAGCAGTACTTC
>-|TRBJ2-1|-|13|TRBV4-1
CASSQRSGVEQFF
TGCGCCAGCAGCCAACGCTCAGGGGTTGAGCAGTTCTTC
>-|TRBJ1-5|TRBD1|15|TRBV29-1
CSVRTGGASNQPQHF
TGCAGCGTTCGGACAGGGGGTGCGAGCAATCAGCCCCAGCATTTT